This entry is about one T cell receptor (beta chain). Survey level resolution was used for TCRB sequencing. Repertoires were generated with immunoSEQ multiplex PCR, while TCRdb's copy carries only in-frame clones and drops some. The data show approximately 6,100 clones, 65% to 90% seen once. From germline, CDR1 is LNHDA and CDR2 SQIVND (reference sequence). Germline trimming cut 6 bases from V and 4 bases from J; bases unmatched to any gene: 7. This CDR3 is built from 15 residues. The data belong to a study of follicular helper T cells after annual influenza vaccination. The time point was: 2015-2016 season, pre-vaccination. Non-naive CD4+CXCR5+PD-1+ cTfh were sorted into ICOS+CD38+ and ICOS-CD38- fractions.

The rearrangement joins TRBV19 to TRBJ1-5, with 9 bases identical to TRBD1. The source of this sequence is an adult who received the influenza vaccine. Sequencing was performed on CXCR5+ CD38- circulating T follicular helper cells from blood, taken on the day of influenza vaccination. Noted subset: circulating Tfh, non-naive CD4+CXCR5+PD-1+ (ICOS+CD38+ or ICOS-CD38-). The CDR3 here is CASSQDRGLNQPQHF. The CDR3 DNA sequence: TGTGCCAGTAGCCAGGACAGGGGCCTAAATCAGCCCCAGCATTTT.